This T cell receptor (beta chain) was recovered during a study of cytomegalovirus exposure and HLA in healthy donors. Whole-study findings and limits: Reported findings show TCR beta sequences accurately forecast HLA-A and HLA-B alleles in most subjects.

PCR amplification relied on 60 Vbeta primers (plus 13 Jbeta primers). Profiled with immunoSEQ multiplex PCR; TCRdb holds only in-frame clones, not every one. Of roughly 130,000 clones in the sample, approximately 70% were seen once. The CDR3 has 16 residues. Germline V CDR1 and CDR2: PRHDT, FYEKMQ (reference sequence). The ends lost 4 bases at V and 7 bases at J; junction bases unmatched: 6. For this clone: The antigen remains undetermined.

The sequencing input was PBMCs. The chain carries TRBV13 and TRBJ1-6, with 11 bases that match TRBD1. This clonotype was sampled from a woman in her thirties or forties in good health and CMV-seronegative. DNA for the CDR3: TGTGCCAGCAGCTCATACCGGGACAGGGGGAATTCACCCCTCCACTTT. Translated, it gives CASSSYRDRGNSPLHF.